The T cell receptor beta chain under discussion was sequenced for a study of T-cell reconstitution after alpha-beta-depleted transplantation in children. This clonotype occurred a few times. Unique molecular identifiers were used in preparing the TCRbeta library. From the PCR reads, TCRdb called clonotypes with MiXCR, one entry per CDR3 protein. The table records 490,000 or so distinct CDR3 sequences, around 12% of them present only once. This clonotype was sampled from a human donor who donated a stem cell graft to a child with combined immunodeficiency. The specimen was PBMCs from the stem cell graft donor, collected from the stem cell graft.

CDR3 loop: CSGGTRFTDTQYF. CDR3 sequence (DNA): TGCAGCGGGGGAACCAGGTTCACAGATACGCAGTATTTT. The chain recombines TRBV29-1 with TRBJ2-3; D not resolved. Germline CDR1 reads SQVTM; CDR2 reads ANQGSEA. The CDR3 runs 13 residues. Between the trimmed V and J ends, which lost 7 bases and 2 bases, there was a span of 13 bases.